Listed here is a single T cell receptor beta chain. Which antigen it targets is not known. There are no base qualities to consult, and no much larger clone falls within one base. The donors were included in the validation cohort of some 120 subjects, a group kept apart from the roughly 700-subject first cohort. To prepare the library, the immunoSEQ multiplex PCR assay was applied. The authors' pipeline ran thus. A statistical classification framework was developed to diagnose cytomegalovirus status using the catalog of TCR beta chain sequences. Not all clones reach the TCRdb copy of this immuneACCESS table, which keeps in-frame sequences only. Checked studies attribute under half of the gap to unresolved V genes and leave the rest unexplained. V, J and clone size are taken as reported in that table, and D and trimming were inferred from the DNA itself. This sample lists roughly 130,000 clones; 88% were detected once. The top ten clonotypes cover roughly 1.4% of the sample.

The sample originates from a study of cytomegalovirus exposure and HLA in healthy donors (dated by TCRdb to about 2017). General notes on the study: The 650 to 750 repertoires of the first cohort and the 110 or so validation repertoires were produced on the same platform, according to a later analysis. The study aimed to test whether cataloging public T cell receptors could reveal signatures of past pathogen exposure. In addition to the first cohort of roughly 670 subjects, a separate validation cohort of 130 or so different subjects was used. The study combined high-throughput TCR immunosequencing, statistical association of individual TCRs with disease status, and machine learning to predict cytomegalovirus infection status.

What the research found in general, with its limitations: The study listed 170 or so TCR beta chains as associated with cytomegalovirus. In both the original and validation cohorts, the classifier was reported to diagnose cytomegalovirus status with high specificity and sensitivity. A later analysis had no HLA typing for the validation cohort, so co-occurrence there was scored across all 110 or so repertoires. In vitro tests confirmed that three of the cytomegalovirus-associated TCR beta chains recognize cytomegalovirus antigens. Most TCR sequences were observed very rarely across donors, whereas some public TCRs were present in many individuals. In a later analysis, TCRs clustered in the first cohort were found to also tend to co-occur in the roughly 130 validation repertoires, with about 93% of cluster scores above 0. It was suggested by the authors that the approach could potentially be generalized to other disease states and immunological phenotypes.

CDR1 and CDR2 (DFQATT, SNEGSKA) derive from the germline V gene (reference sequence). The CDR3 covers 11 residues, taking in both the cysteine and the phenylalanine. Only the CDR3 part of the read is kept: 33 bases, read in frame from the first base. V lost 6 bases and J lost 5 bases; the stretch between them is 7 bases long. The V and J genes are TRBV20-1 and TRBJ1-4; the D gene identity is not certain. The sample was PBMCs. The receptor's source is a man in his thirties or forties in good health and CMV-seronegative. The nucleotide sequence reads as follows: TGCAGTGCCAGAACAAATGAAAAACTGTTTTTT. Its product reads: CSARTNEKLFF.